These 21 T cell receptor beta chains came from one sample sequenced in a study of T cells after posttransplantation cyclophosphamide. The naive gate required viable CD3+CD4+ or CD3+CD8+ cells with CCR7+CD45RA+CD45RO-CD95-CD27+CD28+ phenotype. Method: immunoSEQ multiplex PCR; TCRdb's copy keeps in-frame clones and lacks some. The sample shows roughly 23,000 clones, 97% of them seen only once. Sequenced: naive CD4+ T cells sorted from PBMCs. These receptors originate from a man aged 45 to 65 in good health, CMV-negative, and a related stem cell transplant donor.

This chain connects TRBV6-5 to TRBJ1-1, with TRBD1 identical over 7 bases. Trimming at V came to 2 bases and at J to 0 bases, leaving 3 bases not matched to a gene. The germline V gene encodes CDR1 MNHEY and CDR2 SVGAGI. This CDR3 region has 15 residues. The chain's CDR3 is CASSYAGTVNTEAFF. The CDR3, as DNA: TGTGCCAGCAGTTACGCCGGGACAGTGAACACTGAAGCTTTCTTT.

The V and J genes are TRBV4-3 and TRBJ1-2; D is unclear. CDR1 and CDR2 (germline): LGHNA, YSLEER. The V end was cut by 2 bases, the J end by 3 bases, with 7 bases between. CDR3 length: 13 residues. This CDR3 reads CASSQSGDYGYTF. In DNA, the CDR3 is TGCGCCAGCAGCCAATCGGGTGACTATGGCTACACCTTC.

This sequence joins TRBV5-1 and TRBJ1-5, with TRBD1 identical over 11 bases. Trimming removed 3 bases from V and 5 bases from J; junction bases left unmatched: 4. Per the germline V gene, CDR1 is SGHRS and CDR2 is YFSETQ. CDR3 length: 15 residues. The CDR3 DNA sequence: TGCGCCAGCAGCTCCGGACAGGGGGCGGATCAGCCCCAGCATTTT. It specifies CASSSGQGADQPQHF.

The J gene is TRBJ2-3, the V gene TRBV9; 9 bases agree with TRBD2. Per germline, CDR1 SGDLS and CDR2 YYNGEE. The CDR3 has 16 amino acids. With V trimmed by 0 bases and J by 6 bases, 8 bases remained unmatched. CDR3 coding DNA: TGTGCCAGCAGCGTAGTGAGTAGCGGGAGTGGTGATACGCAGTATTTT. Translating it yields CASSVVSSGSGDTQYF.

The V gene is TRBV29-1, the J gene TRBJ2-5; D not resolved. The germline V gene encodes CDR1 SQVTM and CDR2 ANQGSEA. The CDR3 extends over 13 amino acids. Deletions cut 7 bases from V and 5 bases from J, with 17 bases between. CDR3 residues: CSANPPSRETQYF. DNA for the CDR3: TGCAGCGCCAACCCCCCATCGAGGGAGACCCAGTACTTC.

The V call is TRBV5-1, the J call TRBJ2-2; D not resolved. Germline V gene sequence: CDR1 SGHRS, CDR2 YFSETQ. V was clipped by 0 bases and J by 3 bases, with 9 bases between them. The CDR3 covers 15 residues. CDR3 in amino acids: CASSLGLWHTGELFF. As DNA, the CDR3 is TGCGCCAGCAGCTTGGGCTTGTGGCACACCGGGGAGCTGTTTTTT.

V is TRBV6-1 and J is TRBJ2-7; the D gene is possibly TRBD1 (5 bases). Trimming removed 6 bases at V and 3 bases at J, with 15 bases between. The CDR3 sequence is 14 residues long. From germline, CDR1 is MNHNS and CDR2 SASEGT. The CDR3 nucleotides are TGTGCCAGCAGGGAGTCGAGGACAAACTACGAGCAGTACTTC. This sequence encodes CASRESRTNYEQYF.

The CDR3 DNA is TGCGCCAGCAGCGGACTAGCGGGGGCCTCCCCAGAGCAGTACTTC. Its translation is CASSGLAGASPEQYF. The genes are TRBV5-1 and TRBJ2-7, with 13 nucleotides matching TRBD2. V was clipped by 4 bases and J by 7 bases; unmatched bases: 8. The CDR3 extends over 15 amino acids. Germline CDR1 reads SGHRS; CDR2 reads YFSETQ.

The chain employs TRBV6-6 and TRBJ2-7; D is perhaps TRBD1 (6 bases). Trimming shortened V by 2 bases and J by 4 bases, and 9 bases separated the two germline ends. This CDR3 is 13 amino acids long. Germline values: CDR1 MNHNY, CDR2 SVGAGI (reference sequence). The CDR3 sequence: CASSYGQLYEQYF. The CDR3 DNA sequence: TGTGCCAGCAGTTACGGACAGTTATACGAGCAGTACTTC.

As DNA, the CDR3 is TGTGCCAGCAGCTTTTACAGGGGGATTTCAGAGACCCAGTACTTC. Amino acid sequence: CASSFYRGISETQYF. This rearrangement joins TRBV7-2 to TRBJ2-5, with TRBD1 matching over 8 bases. The CDR3 extends over 15 amino acids. The germline gives CDR1 SGHTA, CDR2 FQGNSA. V was pared by 3 bases and J by 4 bases, with 7 bases of the junction left unmatched. The full variable domain, in which reference TRBV7-2 and TRBJ2-5 provide the parts outside the CDR3, is GAGVSQSPSNKVTEKGKDVELRCDPISGHTALYWYRQSLGQGLEFLIYFQGNSAPDKSGLPSDRFSAERTGGSVSTLTIQRTQQEDSAVYLCASSFYRGISETQYFGPGTRLLVL.

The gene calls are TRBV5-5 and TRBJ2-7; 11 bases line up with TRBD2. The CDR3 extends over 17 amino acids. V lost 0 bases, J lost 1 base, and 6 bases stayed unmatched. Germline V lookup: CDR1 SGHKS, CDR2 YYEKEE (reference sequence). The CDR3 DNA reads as TGTGCCAGCAGCTTGGCGCTAGCGGGAGGAATTTCCTACGAGCAGTACTTC. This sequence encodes CASSLALAGGISYEQYF.

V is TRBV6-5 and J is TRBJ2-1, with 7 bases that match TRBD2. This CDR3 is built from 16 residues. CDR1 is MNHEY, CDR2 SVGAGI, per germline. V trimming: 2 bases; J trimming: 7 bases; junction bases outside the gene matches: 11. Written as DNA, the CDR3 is TGTGCCAGCAGTTACGGAATGGTGGGGGGGATAAATGAGCAGTTCTTC. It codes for CASSYGMVGGINEQFF.

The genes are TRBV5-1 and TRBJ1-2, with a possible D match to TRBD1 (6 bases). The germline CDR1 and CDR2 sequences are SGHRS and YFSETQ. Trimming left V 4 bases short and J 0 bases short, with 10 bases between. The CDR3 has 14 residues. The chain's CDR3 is CASSTGTSNYGYTF. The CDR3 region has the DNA TGCGCCAGCAGCACCGGGACATCTAACTATGGCTACACCTTC.

The CDR3 is CASSRAEGIAGELFF. CDR3 coding DNA: TGTGCCAGCAGCCGAGCGGAGGGAATTGCCGGGGAGCTGTTTTTT. This chain links TRBV4-2 with TRBJ2-2, with a possible D match to TRBD2 (6 bases). The germline CDR1 and CDR2 sequences are LGHNA and YNFKEQ. The CDR3 extends over 15 amino acids. The V gene lost 4 bases and the J gene lost 6 bases, with 15 bases spanning the gap.

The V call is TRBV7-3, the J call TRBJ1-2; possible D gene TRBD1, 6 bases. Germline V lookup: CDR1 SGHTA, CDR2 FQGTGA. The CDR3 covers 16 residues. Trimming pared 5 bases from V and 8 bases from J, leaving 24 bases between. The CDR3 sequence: CASSRGGAGSIEGYTF. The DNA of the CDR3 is TGTGCCAGCAGCCGGGGGGGGGCAGGGTCGATCGAGGGCTACACCTTC.

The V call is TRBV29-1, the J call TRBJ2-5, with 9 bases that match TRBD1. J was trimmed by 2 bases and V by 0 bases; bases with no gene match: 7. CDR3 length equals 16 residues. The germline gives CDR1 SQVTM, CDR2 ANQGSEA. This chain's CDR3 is CSVEEHGGTGQETQYF. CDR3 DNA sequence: TGCAGCGTTGAAGAACACGGAGGGACAGGGCAAGAGACCCAGTACTTC.

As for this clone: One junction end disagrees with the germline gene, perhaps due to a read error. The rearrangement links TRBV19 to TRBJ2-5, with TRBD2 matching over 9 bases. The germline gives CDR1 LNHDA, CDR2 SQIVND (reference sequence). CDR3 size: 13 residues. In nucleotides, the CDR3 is TGTGCCAGTACGGGTAGCGGGAGAGAGACCCGGTACTTC. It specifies CASTGSGRETRYF.

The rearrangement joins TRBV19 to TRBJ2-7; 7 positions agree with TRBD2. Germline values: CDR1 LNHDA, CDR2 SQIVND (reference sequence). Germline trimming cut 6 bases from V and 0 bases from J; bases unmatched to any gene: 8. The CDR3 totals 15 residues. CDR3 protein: CASSKGRESSYEQYF. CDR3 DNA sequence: TGTGCCAGTAGCAAGGGGAGGGAGAGCTCCTACGAGCAGTACTTC. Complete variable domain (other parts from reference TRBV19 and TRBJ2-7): DGGITQSPKYLFRKEGQNVTLSCEQNLNHDAMYWYRQDPGQGLRLIYYSQIVNDFQKGDIAEGYSVSREKKESFPLTVTSAQKNPTAFYLCASSKGRESSYEQYFGPGTRLTVT.

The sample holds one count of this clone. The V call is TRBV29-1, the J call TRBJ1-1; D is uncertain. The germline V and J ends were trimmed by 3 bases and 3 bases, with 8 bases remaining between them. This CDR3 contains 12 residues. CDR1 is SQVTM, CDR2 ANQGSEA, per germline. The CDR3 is CSVEEGYTEAFF. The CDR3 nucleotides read TGCAGCGTTGAGGAGGGCTACACTGAAGCTTTCTTT.

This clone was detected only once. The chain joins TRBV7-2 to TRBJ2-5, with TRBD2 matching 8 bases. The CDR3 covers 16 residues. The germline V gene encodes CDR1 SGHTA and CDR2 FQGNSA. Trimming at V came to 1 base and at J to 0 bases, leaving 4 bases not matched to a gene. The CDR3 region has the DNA TGTGCCAGCAGCTTAGGTCCGGGGGGGCACCAAGAGACCCAGTACTTC. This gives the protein CASSLGPGGHQETQYF.

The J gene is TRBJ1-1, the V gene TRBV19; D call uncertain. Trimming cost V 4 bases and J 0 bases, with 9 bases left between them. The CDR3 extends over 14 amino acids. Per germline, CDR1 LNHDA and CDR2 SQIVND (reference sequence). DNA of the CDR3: TGTGCCAGTAGTAACTTCGACATGAACACTGAAGCTTTCTTT. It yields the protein CASSNFDMNTEAFF.